This TCR beta chain was observed in a study of metastatic and nonmetastatic thyroid tumors. The overall study: It was across blood and tumor or nodule tissue from malignant and benign thyroid patients that repertoires were compared.

Trimming shortened V by 3 bases and J by 3 bases, and 9 bases separated the two germline ends. The CDR3 runs to 13 residues. Nobody among the patients had been given any treatment before thyroid surgery. The authors' processing: A papillary thyroid cancer distant-metastasis classifier was built from CDR3 differences across clinicopathological groups. Through MiXCR, TCRdb re-clonotyped the PCR reads. TCRdb's processing, not the study's, gives the V and J calls here. The sample shows about 69,000 clones, approximately 15% of them seen only once. The sample holds many counts of this clone. What it binds is unknown. General study findings and limits: TCR beta diversity was reportedly significantly higher in malignant thyroid tumors than benign nodules, in blood and tumor.

The TCR sequence derives from a male donor with papillary thyroid cancer or a benign thyroid nodule (not recorded which). Some clones in this sample may be carry-over from other donors' samples. This chain connects TRBV12-3 or TRBV12-4 to TRBJ2-7; D call uncertain. Specimen: blood. CDR3 residues: CASSFGGYYEQYF. CDR3 sequence (DNA): TGTGCCAGCAGTTTTGGCGGTTACTACGAGCAGTACTTC.